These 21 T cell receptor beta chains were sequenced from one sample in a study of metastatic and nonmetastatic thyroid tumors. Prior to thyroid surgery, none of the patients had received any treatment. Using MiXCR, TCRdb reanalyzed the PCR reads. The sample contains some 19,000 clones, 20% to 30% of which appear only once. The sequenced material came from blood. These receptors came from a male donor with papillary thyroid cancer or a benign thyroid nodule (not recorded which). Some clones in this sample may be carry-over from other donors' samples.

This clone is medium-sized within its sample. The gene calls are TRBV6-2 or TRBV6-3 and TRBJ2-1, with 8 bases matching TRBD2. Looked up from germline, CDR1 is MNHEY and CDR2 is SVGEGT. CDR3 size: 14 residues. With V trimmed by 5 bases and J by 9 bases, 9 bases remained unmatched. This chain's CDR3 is CASSPGLAFSEQFF. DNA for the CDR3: TGTGCCAGCAGTCCCGGACTAGCTTTCTCTGAGCAGTTCTTC.

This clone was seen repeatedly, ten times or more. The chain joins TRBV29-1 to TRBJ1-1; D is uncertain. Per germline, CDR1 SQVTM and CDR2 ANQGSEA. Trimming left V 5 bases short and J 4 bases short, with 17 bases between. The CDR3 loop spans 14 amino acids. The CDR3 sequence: CSVLEGSYSTEAFF. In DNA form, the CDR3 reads TGCAGCGTTCTGGAGGGTTCTTATAGCACTGAAGCTTTCTTT. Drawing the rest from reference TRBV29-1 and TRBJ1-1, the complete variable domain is SAVISQKPSRDICQRGTSLTIQCQVDSQVTMMFWYRQQPGQSLTLIATANQGSEATYESGFVIDKFPISRPNLTFSTLTVSNMSPEDSSIYLCSVLEGSYSTEAFFGQGTRLTVV.

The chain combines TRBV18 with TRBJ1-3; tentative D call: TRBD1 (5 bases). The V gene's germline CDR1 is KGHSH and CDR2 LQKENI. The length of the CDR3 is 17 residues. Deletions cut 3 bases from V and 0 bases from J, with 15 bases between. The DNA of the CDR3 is TGTGCCAGCTCACCCGGGCAGGGAGGCTACTCTGGAAACACCATATATTTT. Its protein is CASSPGQGGYSGNTIYF.

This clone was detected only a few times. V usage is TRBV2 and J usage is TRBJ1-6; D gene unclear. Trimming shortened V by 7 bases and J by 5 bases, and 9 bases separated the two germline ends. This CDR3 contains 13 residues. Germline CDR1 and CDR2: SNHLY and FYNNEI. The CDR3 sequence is CASNQIHNSPLHF. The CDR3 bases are TGTGCCAGCAACCAAATCCATAATTCACCCCTCCACTTT.

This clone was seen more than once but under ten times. CDR3 sequence reads: CASSDSDTGELFF. CDR3 sequence (DNA): TGTGCCAGCAGTGACTCAGACACCGGGGAGCTGTTTTTT. V is TRBV6-4 and J is TRBJ2-2; D is uncertain. This CDR3 spans 13 amino acids. Trimming stripped 0 bases from V and 3 bases from J, with 2 bases between. Germline lookup yields CDR1 MRHNA and CDR2 SNTAGT.

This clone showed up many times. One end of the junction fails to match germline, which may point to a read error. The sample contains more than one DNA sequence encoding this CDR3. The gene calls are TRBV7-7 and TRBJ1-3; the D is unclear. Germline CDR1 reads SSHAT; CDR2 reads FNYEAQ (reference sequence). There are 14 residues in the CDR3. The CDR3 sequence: CASSLGTAGNTIYF. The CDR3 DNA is TGTGCTAGCAGCCTAGGCACAGCTGGAAACACCATATATTTT.

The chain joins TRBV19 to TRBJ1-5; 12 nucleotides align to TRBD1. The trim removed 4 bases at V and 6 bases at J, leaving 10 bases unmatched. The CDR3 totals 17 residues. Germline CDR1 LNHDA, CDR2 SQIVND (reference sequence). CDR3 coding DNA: TGTGCCAGTAGTAAGGGACAGGGGGCCCGGGGAGGTCAGCCCCAGCATTTT. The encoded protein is CASSKGQGARGGQPQHF.

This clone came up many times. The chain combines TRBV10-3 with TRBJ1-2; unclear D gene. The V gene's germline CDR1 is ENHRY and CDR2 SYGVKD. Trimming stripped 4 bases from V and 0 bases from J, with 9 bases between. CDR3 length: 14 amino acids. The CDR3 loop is CAISGRTSNYGYTF. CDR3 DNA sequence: TGTGCCATCAGTGGGAGAACTTCTAACTATGGCTACACCTTC.

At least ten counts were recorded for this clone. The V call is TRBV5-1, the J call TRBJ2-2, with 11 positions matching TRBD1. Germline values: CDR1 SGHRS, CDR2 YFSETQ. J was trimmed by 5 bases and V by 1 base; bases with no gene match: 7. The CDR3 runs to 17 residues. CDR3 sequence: CASSLSLGQGGTGELFF. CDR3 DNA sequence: TGCGCCAGCAGCTTGTCTCTGGGACAGGGGGGAACCGGGGAGCTGTTTTTT.

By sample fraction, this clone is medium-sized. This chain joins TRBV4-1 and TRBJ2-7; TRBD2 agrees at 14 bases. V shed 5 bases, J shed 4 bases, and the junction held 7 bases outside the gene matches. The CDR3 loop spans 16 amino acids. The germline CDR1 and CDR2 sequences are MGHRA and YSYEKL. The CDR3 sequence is CASSGGGLAGVYEQYF. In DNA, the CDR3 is TGCGCCAGCAGCGGGGGGGGACTAGCGGGAGTATACGAGCAGTACTTC.

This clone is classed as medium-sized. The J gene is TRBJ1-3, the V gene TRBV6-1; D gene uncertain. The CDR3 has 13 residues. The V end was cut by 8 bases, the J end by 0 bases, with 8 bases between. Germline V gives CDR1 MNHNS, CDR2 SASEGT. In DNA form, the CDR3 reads TGTGCCAGCGGTGGGCTCTCTGGAAACACCATATATTTT. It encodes CASGGLSGNTIYF.

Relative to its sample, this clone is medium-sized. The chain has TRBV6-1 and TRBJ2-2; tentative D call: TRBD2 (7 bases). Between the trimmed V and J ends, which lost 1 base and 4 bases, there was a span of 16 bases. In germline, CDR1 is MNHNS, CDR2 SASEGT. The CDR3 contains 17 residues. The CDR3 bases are TGTGCCAGCAGTGAAGGGCCGGGGCGGGGGCCCACCGGGGAGCTGTTTTTT. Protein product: CASSEGPGRGPTGELFF.

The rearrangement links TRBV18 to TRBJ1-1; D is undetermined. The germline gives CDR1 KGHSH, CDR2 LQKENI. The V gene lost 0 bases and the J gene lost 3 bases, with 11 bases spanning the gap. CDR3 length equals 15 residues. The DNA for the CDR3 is TGTGCCAGCTCACCACCGGCAGGCAGAGACACTGAAGCTTTCTTT. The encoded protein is CASSPPAGRDTEAFF.

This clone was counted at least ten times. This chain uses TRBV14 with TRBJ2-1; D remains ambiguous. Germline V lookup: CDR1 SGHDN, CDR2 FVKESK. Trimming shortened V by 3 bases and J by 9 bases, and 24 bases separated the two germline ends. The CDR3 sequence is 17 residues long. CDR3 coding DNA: TGTGCCAGCAGCCAGGACCGGATTCGAGAAATACGCGGTGAGCAGTTCTTC. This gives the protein CASSQDRIREIRGEQFF.

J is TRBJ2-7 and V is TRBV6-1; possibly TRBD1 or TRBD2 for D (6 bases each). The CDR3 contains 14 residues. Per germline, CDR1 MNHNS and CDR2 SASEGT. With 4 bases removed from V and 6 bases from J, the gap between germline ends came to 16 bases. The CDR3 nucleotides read TGTGCCAGCAGTGTCTCCTTTGGGGGGCGCGAGCAGTACTTC. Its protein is CASSVSFGGREQYF.

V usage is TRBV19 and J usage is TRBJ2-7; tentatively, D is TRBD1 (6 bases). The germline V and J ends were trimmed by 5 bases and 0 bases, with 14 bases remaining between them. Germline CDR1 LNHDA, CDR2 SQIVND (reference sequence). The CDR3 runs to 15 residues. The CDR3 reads CASSPRQASSYEQYF. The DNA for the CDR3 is TGTGCCAGTAGTCCCCGACAGGCCAGCTCCTACGAGCAGTACTTC. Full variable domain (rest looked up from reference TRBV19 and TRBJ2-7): DGGITQSPKYLFRKEGQNVTLSCEQNLNHDAMYWYRQDPGQGLRLIYYSQIVNDFQKGDIAEGYSVSREKKESFPLTVTSAQKNPTAFYLCASSPRQASSYEQYFGPGTRLTVT.

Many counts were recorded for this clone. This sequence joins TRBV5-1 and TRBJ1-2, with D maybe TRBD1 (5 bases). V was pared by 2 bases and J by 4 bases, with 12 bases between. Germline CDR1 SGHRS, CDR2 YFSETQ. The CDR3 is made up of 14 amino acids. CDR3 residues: CASSFNTGGYGYTF. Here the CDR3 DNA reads TGCGCCAGCAGCTTCAACACAGGAGGCTATGGCTACACCTTC.

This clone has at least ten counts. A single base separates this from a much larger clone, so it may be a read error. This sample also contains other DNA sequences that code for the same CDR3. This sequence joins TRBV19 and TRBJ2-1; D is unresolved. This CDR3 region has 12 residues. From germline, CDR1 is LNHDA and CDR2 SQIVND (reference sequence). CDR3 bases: TGCGCCAGTAGTTCTCGATACAATGAGCAGTTCTTC. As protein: CASSSRYNEQFF.

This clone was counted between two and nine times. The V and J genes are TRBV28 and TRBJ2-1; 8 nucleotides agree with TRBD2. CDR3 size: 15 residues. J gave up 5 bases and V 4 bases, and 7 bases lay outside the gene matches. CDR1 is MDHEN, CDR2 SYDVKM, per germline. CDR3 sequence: CASSSGTSKDNEQFF. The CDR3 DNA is TGTGCCAGCAGTTCGGGGACTAGTAAGGACAATGAGCAGTTCTTC.

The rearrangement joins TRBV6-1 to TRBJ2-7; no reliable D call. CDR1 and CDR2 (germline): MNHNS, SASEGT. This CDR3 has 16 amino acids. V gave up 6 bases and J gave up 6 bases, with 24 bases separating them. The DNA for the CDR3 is TGTGCCAGCAGACTCCTAGGACGGGTTGGCTTGTTCGAGCAGTACTTC. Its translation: CASRLLGRVGLFEQYF.

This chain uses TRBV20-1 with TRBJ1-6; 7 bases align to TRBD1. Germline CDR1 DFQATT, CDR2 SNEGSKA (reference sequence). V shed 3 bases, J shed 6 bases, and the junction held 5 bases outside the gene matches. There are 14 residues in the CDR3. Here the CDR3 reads CSASSQGGNSPLHF. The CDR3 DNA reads TGCAGTGCTAGCAGCCAGGGGGGTAATTCACCCCTCCACTTT.